This T cell receptor (beta chain) was recorded in a study of regulatory T cells in long-lasting Graves disease. General study points: Persistent disease preferred TRBV28, TRBJ1-2 and TRBJ2-5. The small sample size may have reduced accuracy.

This clonotype was detected many times. Its antigen is undetermined. Both iRepertoire HTBI primers and Arm-PCR of CDR3 regions were used to build the TCR beta libraries. TCRdb redid the calling of the multiplex PCR reads with MiXCR, one entry per CDR3 protein. The sample has roughly 430,000 distinct CDR3 sequences, around a fifth seen once. Stated time point: persistent/refractory GD, antithyroid drugs over 5 years with positive TRAb. Following extraction of RNA from PBMCs, that RNA was used to make the TCR library. Each patient gave approximately 9.6 milliliters of EDTA-anticoagulated peripheral blood. J lost 4 bases, V lost 4 bases, and 6 bases had no gene match. From germline, CDR1 is MNHNS and CDR2 SASEGT. The CDR3 consists of 14 residues.

This chain joins TRBV6-1 and TRBJ2-7; TRBD1 agrees at 8 bases. The source is a female donor with Graves disease. The source material was peripheral blood mononuclear cells (PBMCs), sampled when the disease was refractory, from a patient treated with antithyroid drugs. The DNA for the CDR3 is TGTGCCAGCAGTGGGGCAGGGGGCAGGTACGAGCAGTACTTC. It translates to CASSGAGGRYEQYF.